This TCR beta chain was sequenced for a study of T-cell memory formation after mild COVID-19. Study-level results: Researchers report contracting CD4+ clones mostly in CM and EM, with CD8+ clones in EMRA. Memory cells collected pre-infection included some clones that later responded, suggesting cross-reactive memory joined.

Each CDR3 protein is one row after TCRdb ran MiXCR on the 5' RACE reads. The sample holds hundreds of thousands of distinct CDR3 sequences, 20% seen once. In the case of this clonotype: Its antigen is unidentified.

This sequence was found in an adult woman who had mild COVID-19 (a few samples of this study predate the infection). Cell type and time point are not known. The sequenced sample was PBMCs or a T cell subset sorted from them (not recorded which).

The CDR3 coding sequence is TGTGCCACCAGCAGAGACAGGGGAGTCCAAGAGACCCAGTACTTC. Protein: CATSRDRGVQETQYF. The chain uses TRBV15 and TRBJ2-5; D may be TRBD1 (6 bases). The germline V and J ends were trimmed by 0 bases and 1 base, with 9 bases remaining between them. CDR1 is LNHNV, CDR2 YYDKDF, per germline (reference sequence). This CDR3 is built from 15 residues. The variable domain in full, with the rest retrieved from reference TRBV15 and TRBJ2-5, is DAMVIQNPRYQVTQFGKPVTLSCSQTLNHNVMYWYQQKSSQAPKLLFHYYDKDFNNEADTPDNFQSRRPNTSFCFLDIRSPGLGDTAMYLCATSRDRGVQETQYFGPGTRLLVL.